This T cell receptor beta chain was profiled in a study of blood T cell repertoires in COVID-19. Study details: Acute and convalescent COVID-19 samples came from the United States, Italy and Spain. The cDNA or gDNA used as material had been derived from T cells, B-cell-depleted T cells, or PBMCs.

V shed 1 base and J shed 5 bases, with 12 bases lying between them. CDR3 length: 14 residues. Germline V lookup: CDR1 SGHRS, CDR2 YFSETQ. Original methodology: Quantification of nucleated cells was approximated via reference gene primer amplification. Measured with immunoSEQ multiplex PCR; TCRdb has only the in-frame clones, and not every one. V, J and clone size are taken as reported in that table, and D and trimming were inferred from the DNA itself. The data show about 50,000 clones, 86% seen once. V usage is TRBV5-1 and J usage is TRBJ1-1; perhaps TRBD1 as D (6 bases). Sequenced: peripheral blood. This TCR came from a human donor in a cohort sampled during active COVID-19. CDR3 sequence (DNA): TGCGCCAGCAGCTTGTCAGGGGCCCGTACTGAAGCTTTCTTT. It yields the protein CASSLSGARTEAFF. Filled out from reference TRBV5-1 and TRBJ1-1, the complete variable domain reads KAGVTQTPRYLIKTRGQQVTLSCSPISGHRSVSWYQQTPGQGLQFLFEYFSETQRNKGNFPGRFSGRQFSNSRSEMNVSTLELGDSALYLCASSLSGARTEAFFGQGTRLTVV.